This T cell receptor beta chain appears in the sequencing data of a study of cytomegalovirus exposure and HLA in healthy donors (dated by TCRdb to about 2017). Some background on the complete study: According to a later analysis, the roughly 130 validation repertoires were produced on the same platform as the 700 or so repertoires of the first cohort. High-throughput TCR immunosequencing, statistical association of individual TCRs with disease status, and machine learning were combined to predict cytomegalovirus infection status. The study was designed to test whether signatures of past pathogen exposure could be identified by cataloging public T cell receptors. Besides the first cohort of 550 to 750 subjects, a separate validation cohort made up of 120 or so different subjects was used.

Paper-wide results and their limitations: In vitro tests confirmed that a few of the cytomegalovirus-associated TCR beta chains recognize cytomegalovirus antigens. Most TCR sequences were seen in very few donors, while some public TCRs were found in many individuals. The classifier was reported to diagnose cytomegalovirus status with high specificity and sensitivity in both the original cohort and the validation cohort. The validation cohort had no HLA typing available for a later analysis, so co-occurrence within that cohort was assessed over all 110 or so repertoires. The study gave a list of more than 150 TCR beta chains associated with cytomegalovirus. It was suggested by the authors that the approach could potentially be generalized to other disease states and immunological phenotypes. In a later analysis, TCRs clustered in the first cohort were found to also tend to co-occur in the roughly 120 validation repertoires, with about 94% of cluster scores above 0.

Taken from the germline V gene, the CDR1 and CDR2 loops are SGDLS and YYNGEE. The CDR3 starts with the cysteine, ends with the phenylalanine, and has 14 residues. Only the CDR3 part of the read is kept: 42 bases, read in frame from the first base. From V the trimming removes 4 bases and from J it removes 6 bases, while the gene matches leave 9 bases of the junction unaccounted for. Libraries were built with the immunoSEQ multiplex PCR assay. Processing in the source paper ran as follows. A statistical classification framework was built to diagnose cytomegalovirus status from the catalog of TCR beta chain sequences. TCRdb retrieved this table from immuneACCESS and kept in-frame rearrangements only. Not all clones are present; in checked studies, unresolved V genes account for under half, and no reason is known for the remainder. V and J calls and clone size are given by that table; D and trimming were obtained from the DNA. This sample gives 160,000 or so clones in total; roughly 80% of them show up just once. The top ten clonotypes cover 2% to 2.5% of the sample.

This clone was recorded a few times. The antigen this receptor binds is unknown. Base quality data are lacking; no much larger clone is found one base away. The donors were included in the validation cohort of approximately 130 subjects, a group kept apart from the roughly 670-subject first cohort. Sequenced: PBMCs. The chain is assembled from TRBV9 and TRBJ2-7, with 8 junctional bases fitting TRBD2. This TCR derives from a man aged 30 to 45 in good health and CMV-seropositive. The CDR3 is CASSPSSRGGEQYF. The nucleotide sequence reads as follows: TGTGCCAGCAGCCCTTCGAGCCGGGGGGGCGAGCAGTACTTC. The CDR3, completed at both ends by the reference TRBV9 and TRBJ2-7 genes, gives the full variable domain DSGVTQTPKHLITATGQRVTLRCSPRSGDLSVYWYQQSLDQGLQFLIQYYNGEERAKGNILERFSAQQFPDLHSELNLSSLELGDSALYFCASSPSSRGGEQYFGPGTRLTVT.